This T cell receptor (beta chain) was documented in a study of shared clonotypes between healthy human individuals. Study results and caveats: On the whole, naive subsets had larger estimated richness than memory subsets had. It was anticipated that sequencing depth would influence how many clonotypes donors shared. When naive CD4 clonotypes were compared across several donors, 4% to 6.5% were shared.

A remark on this clone: The antigen is unknown.

This CDR3 is built from 11 residues. Trimming stripped 6 bases from V and 10 bases from J, with 12 bases between. The germline CDR1 and CDR2 sequences are MDHEN and SYDVKM. At the deep level, the assay was run. Here immunoSEQ multiplex PCR was the method, and the copy in TCRdb shows in-frame clones only, minus some. This sample has 2 million to 2.5 million clones, with approximately 94% found just once. Sample: naive CD4+ T cells sorted from blood. Subset in this sample: CD45RA+ positively selected. The TCR comes from a man in his late teens or twenties in good health. The chain combines TRBV28 with TRBJ1-1; D unclear. CDR3 DNA sequence: TGTGCCAGCAGGGCCTCCCTGGGAGCTTTCTTT. Residues: CASRASLGAFF.